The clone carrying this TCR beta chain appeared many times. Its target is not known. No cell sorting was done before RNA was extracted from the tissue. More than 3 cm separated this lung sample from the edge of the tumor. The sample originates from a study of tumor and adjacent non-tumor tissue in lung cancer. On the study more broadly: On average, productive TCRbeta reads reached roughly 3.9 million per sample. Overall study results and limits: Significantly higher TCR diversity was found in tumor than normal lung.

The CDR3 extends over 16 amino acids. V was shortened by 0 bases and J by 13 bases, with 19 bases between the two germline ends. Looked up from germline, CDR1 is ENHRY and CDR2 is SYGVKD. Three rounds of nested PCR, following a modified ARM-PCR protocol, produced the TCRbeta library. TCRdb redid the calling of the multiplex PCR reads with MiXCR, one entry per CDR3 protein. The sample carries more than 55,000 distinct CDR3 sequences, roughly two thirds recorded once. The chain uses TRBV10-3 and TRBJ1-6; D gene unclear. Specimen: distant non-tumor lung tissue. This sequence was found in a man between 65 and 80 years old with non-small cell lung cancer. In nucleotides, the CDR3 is TGTGCCATCAGTGAGTCGAGTCCGCACCGTGGGTCCCCCCTCCACTTT. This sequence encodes CAISESSPHRGSPLHF.